This TCR beta chain derives from a study of identifying expanded T cells in peripheral blood. Assay: immunoSEQ multiplex PCR; the TCRdb copy retains only in-frame clones and omits some. The sample yields around 78,000 clones, 70% to 90% seen once. The receptor's source is a person aged 18 to 75 in good health. The sample consisted of blood.

The CDR3 is CATSRDVGANTGELFF. The CDR3 bases are TGTGCCACCAGCAGAGACGTGGGAGCGAACACCGGGGAGCTGTTTTTT. The gene calls are TRBV15 and TRBJ2-2, with D possibly being TRBD2 (5 bases). Germline V gene data show CDR1 as LNHNV and CDR2 as YYDKDF (reference sequence). The CDR3 extends over 16 amino acids. Trimming pared 0 bases from V and 0 bases from J, leaving 8 bases between.